The clone carrying this T cell receptor beta chain was seen at least ten times. The antigen remains undetermined. CDR3 length: 14 residues. CDR1 MGHDK and CDR2 SYGVNS come from the germline V gene. Trimming cost V 5 bases and J 6 bases; bases outside gene matches: 8. Unique-molecular-identifier-tagged TCR beta cDNA libraries were used. The T cell input of roughly 0.95 to 11 million gave roughly 0.5 million cDNA molecules. TCRdb reanalysed the PCR reads using MiXCR and keeps one entry per CDR3 protein. The table has hundreds of thousands of distinct CDR3 sequences, 25% to 30% seen once. This specimen belongs to a study of post-analysis software for immune sequencing data. General study results and limits: Controls showed lower frequencies than patients for several TRBV segments, and TRBV5-6, TRBV5-1 and TRBV20-1 were among these. Compared against controls, patients with multiple sclerosis displayed significantly lower normalized Chao1 diversity.

The TCR was taken from a girl between 10 and 17 years old with multiple sclerosis. This chain uses TRBV25-1 with TRBJ2-3, with 7 bases aligning to TRBD1. Sequencing used blood. CDR3 region: CASSPRTGPDTQYF. The CDR3 DNA is TGTGCCAGCAGTCCCAGGACAGGCCCGGATACGCAGTATTTT.